The present T cell receptor (beta chain) was sequenced within a study of T cell clones after liver transplantation. Across the study: Patients counted as tolerant after at least one year off all immunosuppression, enzymes not exceeding twice normal.

Method: immunoSEQ multiplex PCR; TCRdb's copy keeps in-frame clones and lacks some. Found here are about 5,800 clones, approximately 30% of them singletons; the top ten hold about a sixth. Per the germline V gene, CDR1 is SGHVS and CDR2 is FQNEAQ. The CDR3 length is 15 residues. V lost 1 base and J lost 4, with 13 bases in between. Sequencing of dividing CFSE-low cells from the MLR defined alloreactive TCRbeta sequences. Graft donor PBMCs, splenocytes, lymph-node cells, or third-party PBMCs stimulated pre-transplant recipient cells. In the case of this clone: The antigen is undetermined.

The origin of this receptor is a human patient who received a liver transplant. The T cells may come from the graft donor. The chain employs TRBV7-8 and TRBJ1-2, with D tentatively TRBD1 (5 bases). Material for sequencing was CD4+ T cells from cultured PBMCs. CDR3 sequence (DNA): TGTGCCAGCAGCTTAGAAGGGCGGGACGGCTATGGCTACACCTTC. It codes for CASSLEGRDGYGYTF.